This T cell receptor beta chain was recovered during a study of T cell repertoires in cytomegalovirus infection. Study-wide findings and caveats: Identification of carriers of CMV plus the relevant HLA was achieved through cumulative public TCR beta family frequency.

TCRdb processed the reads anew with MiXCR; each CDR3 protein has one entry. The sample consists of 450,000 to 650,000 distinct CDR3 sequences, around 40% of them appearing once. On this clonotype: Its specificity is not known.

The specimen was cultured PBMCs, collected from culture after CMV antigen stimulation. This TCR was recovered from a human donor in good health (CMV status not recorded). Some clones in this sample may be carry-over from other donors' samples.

CDR3: CASSGTGGQPQHF. The CDR3 coding sequence is TGTGCCAGTAGTGGGACAGGGGGACAGCCCCAGCATTTT. The rearrangement uses TRBV19 and TRBJ1-5; 11 bases map to TRBD1. V gave up 5 bases and J gave up 7 bases; unmatched junction bases: 1. The CDR3 contains 13 residues. Germline CDR1 is LNHDA and CDR2 is SQIVND (reference sequence). Supplemented by reference TRBV19 and TRBJ1-5, the full variable domain reads DGGITQSPKYLFRKEGQNVTLSCEQNLNHDAMYWYRQDPGQGLRLIYYSQIVNDFQKGDIAEGYSVSREKKESFPLTVTSAQKNPTAFYLCASSGTGGQPQHFGDGTRLSIL.